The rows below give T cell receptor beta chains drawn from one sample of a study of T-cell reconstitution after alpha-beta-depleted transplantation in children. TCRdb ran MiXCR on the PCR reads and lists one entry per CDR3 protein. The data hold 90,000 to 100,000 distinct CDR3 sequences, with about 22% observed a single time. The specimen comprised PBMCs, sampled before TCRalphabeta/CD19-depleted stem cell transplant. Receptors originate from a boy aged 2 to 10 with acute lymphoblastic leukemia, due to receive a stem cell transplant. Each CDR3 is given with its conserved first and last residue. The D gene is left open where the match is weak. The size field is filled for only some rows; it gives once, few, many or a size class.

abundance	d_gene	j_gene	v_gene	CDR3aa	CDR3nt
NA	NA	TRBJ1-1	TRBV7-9	CASSLGGGFQAFF	TGTGCCAGCAGCTTAGGTGGAGGTTTCCAAGCTTTCTTT
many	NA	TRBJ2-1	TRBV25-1	CASSDLEGVTYNEQFF	TGTGCCAGCAGTGACCTGGAGGGGGTTACCTACAATGAGCAGTTCTTC
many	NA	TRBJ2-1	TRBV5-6	CASSLRLYGVEQFF	TGTGCCAGCAGCTTACGGCTATACGGAGTTGAGCAGTTCTTC
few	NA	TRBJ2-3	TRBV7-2	CASSLRARVSTDTQYF	TGTGCCAGCAGCTTAAGGGCTAGAGTCAGCACAGATACGCAGTATTTT
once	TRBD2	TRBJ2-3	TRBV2	CASAKTSGPTDTQYF	TGTGCCAGCGCTAAGACTAGCGGACCCACAGATACGCAGTATTTT
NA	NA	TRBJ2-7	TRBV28	CASSLGGRAYEQYF	TGTGCCAGCAGTTTGGGGGGTCGGGCCTACGAGCAGTACTTC
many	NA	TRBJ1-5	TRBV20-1	CSAKAGISNQPQHF	TGCAGTGCTAAGGCCGGGATTAGCAATCAGCCCCAGCATTTT
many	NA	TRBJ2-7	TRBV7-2	CASSRSSYEQYF	TGCGCCAGCAGTAGGTCCTCCTACGAGCAGTACTTC
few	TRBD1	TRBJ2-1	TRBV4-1	CASSQEGGTGDYNEQFF	TGCGCCAGCAGCCAAGAAGGAGGGACAGGGGACTACAATGAGCAGTTCTTC
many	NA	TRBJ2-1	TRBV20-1	CSARAPSGVGLREQFF	TGCAGTGCTAGAGCCCCAAGCGGAGTCGGGTTAAGGGAGCAGTTCTTC
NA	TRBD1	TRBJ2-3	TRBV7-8	CASSTGTASSTDTQYF	TGTGCCAGCAGCACAGGGACAGCCTCTAGCACAGATACGCAGTATTTT
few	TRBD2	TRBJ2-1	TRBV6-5	CASSSQVEREGFIEQFF	TGTGCCAGCAGTTCCCAAGTGGAGCGGGAGGGTTTCATCGAGCAGTTCTTC
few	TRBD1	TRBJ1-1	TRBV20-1	CSARTGENTEAFF	TGCAGTGCTAGGACAGGGGAGAACACTGAAGCTTTCTTT
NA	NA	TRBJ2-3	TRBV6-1	CASKKTPPSTDTQYF	TGTGCCAGCAAAAAGACACCCCCTAGCACAGATACGCAGTATTTT
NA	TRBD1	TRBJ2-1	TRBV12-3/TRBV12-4	CASSPGDSLGEQFF	TGTGCCAGCAGTCCTGGGGACAGTCTTGGTGAGCAGTTCTTC
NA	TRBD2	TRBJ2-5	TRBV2	CASSDFLAGGRSETQYF	TGTGCCAGCAGTGACTTCCTAGCGGGAGGCCGGTCGGAGACCCAGTACTTC
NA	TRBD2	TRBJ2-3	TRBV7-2	CASSPGLAGGNTQYF	TGTGCCAGCAGCCCCGGCCTAGCGGGAGGGAATACGCAGTATTTT
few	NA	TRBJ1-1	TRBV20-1	CSASHRIMNTEAFF	TGCAGTGCTAGTCACAGGATCATGAACACTGAAGCTTTCTTT
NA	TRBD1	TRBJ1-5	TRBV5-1	CASSLGDRAPQPQHF	TGCGCCAGCAGCTTAGGCGACAGGGCGCCTCAGCCCCAGCATTTT
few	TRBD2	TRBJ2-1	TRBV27	CASSPRRLAGSYNEQFF	TGTGCCAGCAGTCCAAGGCGGCTAGCGGGCTCCTACAATGAGCAGTTCTTC
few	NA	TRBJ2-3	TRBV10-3	CAISSQAHTDTQYF	TGTGCCATCAGTTCGCAGGCACACACAGATACGCAGTATTTT
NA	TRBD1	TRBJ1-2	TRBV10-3	CAISDSGTGGFGYTF	TGTGCCATCAGCGATTCCGGGACAGGGGGCTTTGGCTACACCTTC
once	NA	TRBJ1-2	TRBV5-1	CASSLGRGVEDYGYTF	TGCGCCAGCAGCTTGGGTAGGGGGGTTGAAGACTATGGCTACACCTTC
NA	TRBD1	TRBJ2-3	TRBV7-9	CASSLGQGEADTQYF	TGTGCCAGCAGCTTAGGACAGGGTGAAGCAGATACGCAGTATTTT
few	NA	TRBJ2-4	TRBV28	CASSLYGTPEAKNIQYF	TGTGCCAGCAGTTTATACGGGACACCTGAAGCCAAAAACATTCAGTACTTC
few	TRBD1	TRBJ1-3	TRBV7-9	CASSPGQGRNTIYF	TGTGCCAGCAGCCCCGGACAGGGGAGAAACACCATATATTTT
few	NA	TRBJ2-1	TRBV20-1	CSASLGGGYNEQFF	TGCAGTGCTAGTTTGGGCGGAGGATACAATGAGCAGTTCTTC
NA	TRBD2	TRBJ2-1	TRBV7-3	CASSSSVAGEWFF	TGTGCCAGCAGCTCCTCGGTAGCGGGGGAGTGGTTCTTC
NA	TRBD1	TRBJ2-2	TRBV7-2	CASSQTGGGTGELFF	TGTGCCAGCAGCCAGACAGGGGGCGGCACCGGGGAGCTGTTTTTT
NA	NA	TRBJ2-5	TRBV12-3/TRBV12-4	CASSFRSGASTKKETQYF	TGTGCCAGCAGTTTTAGATCGGGAGCCTCAACTAAAAAAGAGACCCAGTACTTC
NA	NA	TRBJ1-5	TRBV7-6	CASSQDSNQPQHF	TGTGCCAGCAGCCAGGACAGCAATCAGCCCCAGCATTTT
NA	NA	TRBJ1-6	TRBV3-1	CASSPTGVGNSPLHF	TGTGCCAGCAGCCCCACTGGAGTAGGTAATTCACCCCTCCACTTT
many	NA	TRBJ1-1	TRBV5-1	CASSTAGGNTEAFF	TGCGCCAGCAGCACCGCTGGGGGCAACACTGAAGCTTTCTTT
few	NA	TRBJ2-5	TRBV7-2	CASSSVFETQYF	TGTGCCAGCAGCTCGGTCTTTGAGACCCAGTACTTC
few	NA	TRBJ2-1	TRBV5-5	CASSAGSYNEQFF	TGTGCCAGCAGCGCGGGTTCCTACAATGAGCAGTTCTTC
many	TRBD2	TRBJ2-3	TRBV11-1	CASSLVALAEYLSTDTQYF	TGTGCCAGCAGCTTAGTAGCTCTAGCGGAGTACCTTAGCACAGATACGCAGTATTTT
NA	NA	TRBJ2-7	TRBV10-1	CASSVGSGPYEQYF	TGCGCCAGCAGTGTTGGTAGCGGTCCCTACGAGCAGTACTTC
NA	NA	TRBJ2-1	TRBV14	CASSPSGAGRYGEQFF	TGTGCCAGCAGCCCCTCCGGCGCAGGGAGGTACGGGGAGCAGTTCTTC
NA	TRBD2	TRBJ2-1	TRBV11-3	CASSLAGGVNEQFF	TGTGCCAGCAGCTTAGCGGGAGGGGTCAATGAGCAGTTCTTC
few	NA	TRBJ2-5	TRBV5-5	CASSLARGVQTQYF	TGTGCCAGCAGCCTTGCTCGCGGAGTTCAGACCCAGTACTTC
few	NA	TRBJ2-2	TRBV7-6	CASSPPGHTGELFF	TGTGCCAGCAGCCCCCCCGGGCACACCGGGGAGCTGTTTTTT
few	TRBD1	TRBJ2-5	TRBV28	CASSLLGQGGETQYF	TGTGCCAGCAGTTTATTAGGACAGGGAGGAGAGACCCAGTACTTC
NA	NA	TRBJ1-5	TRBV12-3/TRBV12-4	CASSGGLGSQHF	TGTGCCAGCAGCGGGGGGCTAGGGTCCCAGCATTTT
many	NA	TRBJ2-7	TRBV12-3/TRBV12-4	CASSLGGLLREQYF	TGTGCCAGCAGTTTAGGGGGACTCCTGCGCGAGCAGTACTTC
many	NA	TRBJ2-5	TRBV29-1	CSVEGTETQYF	TGCAGCGTTGAAGGGACGGAGACCCAGTACTTC
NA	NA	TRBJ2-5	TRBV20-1	CSARSHRGGLRETQYF	TGCAGTGCTAGATCCCACCGTGGTGGTCTCCGGGAGACCCAGTACTTC
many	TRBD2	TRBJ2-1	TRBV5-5	CASSPFTSVEEQFF	TGTGCCAGCAGCCCTTTCACTAGCGTAGAAGAGCAGTTCTTC
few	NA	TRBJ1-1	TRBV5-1	CASKSTANTEAFF	TGCGCCAGCAAGAGTACAGCAAACACTGAAGCTTTCTTT
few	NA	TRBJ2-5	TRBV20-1	CSAGGASGGGETQYF	TGCAGTGCTGGTGGGGCTAGCGGAGGGGGAGAGACCCAGTACTTC
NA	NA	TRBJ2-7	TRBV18	CASSPSRNPYEQYF	TGTGCCAGCTCACCATCCAGGAACCCCTACGAGCAGTACTTC
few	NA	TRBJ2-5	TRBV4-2	CASSQGLSWEETQYF	TGTGCCAGCAGCCAAGGACTATCTTGGGAAGAGACCCAGTACTTC
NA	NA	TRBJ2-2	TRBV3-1	CASSQGTVTGELFF	TGTGCCAGCAGCCAAGGAACAGTCACCGGGGAGCTGTTTTTT
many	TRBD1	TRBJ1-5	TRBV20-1	CSARLRQGVNQPQHF	TGCAGTGCTAGACTGCGACAGGGGGTCAATCAGCCCCAGCATTTT
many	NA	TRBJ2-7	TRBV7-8	CASSLGAWADQYF	TGTGCCAGCAGCTTAGGGGCTTGGGCAGATCAGTACTTC
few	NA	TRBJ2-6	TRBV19	CASSTARSEANVLTF	TGTGCCAGTAGTACGGCAAGGAGCGAGGCCAACGTCCTGACTTTC